These T cell receptor beta chains were read from a single sample in a study of T cell responses to AZD1222 COVID-19 vaccine. Profiling relied on immunoSEQ multiplex PCR, and the TCRdb table lists in-frame clones only, not all of them. The sample yields 80,000 to 95,000 clones, about nine tenths seen once. Sequencing used peripheral blood, obtained on day 0 of MenACWY control vaccination. All receptors come from an adult in good health. CDR3s include the opening cysteine and the closing phenylalanine or tryptophan. D genes are given only for firm matches. Size values are once, few and many counts, or a class for expanded clones, and some rows have none.

TRBV7-8	TRBJ2-1	.	.	TGTGCCAGCAGCCAGTGGGAAACGAATGAGCAGTTCTTC	CASSQWETNEQFF
TRBV12-3/TRBV12-4	TRBJ1-1	.	.	TGTGCCAGCAACATGGACAGCACTGAAGCTTTCTTT	CASNMDSTEAFF
TRBV20-1	TRBJ2-7	.	.	TGCAGTGCTAGAGAGAGCTACGAGCAGTACTTC	CSARESYEQYF
TRBV5-4	TRBJ1-4	.	.	TGTGCCAGCAGCTTAGGGGGGGTTAATGAAAAACTGTTTTTT	CASSLGGVNEKLFF
TRBV5-5	TRBJ1-1	.	.	TGTGCCAGCAGCTTGGACCTCGGTGGGACACCCACTGAAGCTTTCTTT	CASSLDLGGTPTEAFF
TRBV7-3	TRBJ2-5	once	TRBD1	TGTGCCAGCAGCTTGGACAGGGAACAAGAGACCCAGTACTTC	CASSLDREQETQYF
TRBV6-5	TRBJ1-2	.	.	TGTGCCAGCAGTTACCAGGGTAATGGCTACACCTTC	CASSYQGNGYTF
TRBV12-5	TRBJ2-2	.	.	TGTGCTAGTGGTGCCCTCCCCCCGGCCGGGGAGCTGTTTTTT	CASGALPPAGELFF
TRBV5-1	TRBJ2-2	.	.	TGCGCCAGCAGCTTGGGGGCGGGAACGAACACCGGGGAGCTGTTTTTT	CASSLGAGTNTGELFF
TRBV7-8	TRBJ1-1	.	.	TGTGCCAGCACCATCAGGGCATTGAACACTGAAGCTTTCTTT	CASTIRALNTEAFF
TRBV19	TRBJ1-1	.	.	TGTGCCAGTAGCCCCGGGGGGGGGACCACTGAAGCTTTCTTT	CASSPGGGTTEAFF
TRBV9	TRBJ2-3	.	.	TGTGCCAGCAGCGTAGTTTTGGGCACTCCAGATACGCAGTATTTT	CASSVVLGTPDTQYF
TRBV10-3	TRBJ2-1	.	.	TGTGCCATCAGTGGGAGGTTGGAAGATATCTATGAGCAGTTCTTC	CAISGRLEDIYEQFF
TRBV28	TRBJ1-5	.	.	TGTGCCAGCAGTTTCTGGGATCTCAATCAGCCCCAGCATTTT	CASSFWDLNQPQHF
TRBV7-8	TRBJ2-5	.	.	TGTGCCAGCAGCCCTGAAAGGGCTAGTCGAGAGACCCAGTACTTC	CASSPERASRETQYF
TRBV5-1	TRBJ2-7	once	TRBD2	TGCGCCAGCAGCCGGACTAGCACGGGCTCCTACGAGCAGTACTTC	CASSRTSTGSYEQYF
TRBV28	TRBJ2-1	few	.	TGTGCCAGCAGTGGCCTAGGGGGGCCCCCTTACAATGAGCAGTTCTTC	CASSGLGGPPYNEQFF
TRBV7-9	TRBJ2-7	.	.	TGTGCCAGCAGCGCCGTCGGGATGGGTGGGACCTACGAGCAGTACTTC	CASSAVGMGGTYEQYF